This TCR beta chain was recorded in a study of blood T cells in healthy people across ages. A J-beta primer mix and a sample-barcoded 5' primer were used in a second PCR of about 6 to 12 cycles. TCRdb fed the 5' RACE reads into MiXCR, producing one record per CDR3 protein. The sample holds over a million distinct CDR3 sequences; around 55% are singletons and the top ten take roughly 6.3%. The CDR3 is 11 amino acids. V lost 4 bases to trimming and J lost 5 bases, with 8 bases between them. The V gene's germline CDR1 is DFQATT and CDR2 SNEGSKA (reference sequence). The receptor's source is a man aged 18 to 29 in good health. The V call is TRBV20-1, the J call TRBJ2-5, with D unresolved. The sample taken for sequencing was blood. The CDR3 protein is CSAIRMETQYF. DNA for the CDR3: TGCAGTGCTATAAGAATGGAGACCCAGTACTTC.